The present T cell receptor (beta chain) was sequenced within a study of shared clonotypes between healthy human individuals. The study, taken as a whole, reports: Few donors restricted represented genetic and exposure-history diversity.

Sequencing used immunoSEQ multiplex PCR; TCRdb keeps in-frame clones, though not all of them. Of about 770,000 clones in the sample, around 70% are singletons; the top ten hold approximately 1.7%. Trimming at V came to 10 bases and at J to 5 bases, leaving 15 bases not matched to a gene. CDR1 and CDR2 (germline): SNHLY, FYNNEI. The CDR3 is 15 amino acids. This clone has just one count. The antigen is unknown. The sequence was collected from a woman aged 25 to 39 in good health. The specimen sequenced was memory CD4+ T cells sorted from blood. Stated subset: CD45RA-negative fraction. The J gene is TRBJ1-2, the V gene TRBV2, with TRBD1 matching 8 bases. The CDR3 coding sequence is TGTGCCACCGGGGACAGGCCCCACTTATCGTATGGCTACACCTTC. Its protein is CATGDRPHLSYGYTF.